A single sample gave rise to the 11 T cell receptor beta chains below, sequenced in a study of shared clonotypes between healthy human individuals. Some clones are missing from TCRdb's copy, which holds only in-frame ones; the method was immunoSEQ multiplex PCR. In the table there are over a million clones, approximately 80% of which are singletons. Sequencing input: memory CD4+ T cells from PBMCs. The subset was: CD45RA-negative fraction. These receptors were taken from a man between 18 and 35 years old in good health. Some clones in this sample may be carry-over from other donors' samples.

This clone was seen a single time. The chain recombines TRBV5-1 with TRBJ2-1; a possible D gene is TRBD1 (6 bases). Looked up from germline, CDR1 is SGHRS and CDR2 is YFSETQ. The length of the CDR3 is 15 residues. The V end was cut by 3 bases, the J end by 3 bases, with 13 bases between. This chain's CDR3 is CASSWTDSDYNEQFF. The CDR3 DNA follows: TGCGCCAGCAGCTGGACAGACTCAGACTACAATGAGCAGTTCTTC.

The CDR3 here is CSVQSAGPNEQFF. The CDR3 nucleotides are TGCAGCGTCCAGTCGGCGGGCCCCAATGAGCAGTTCTTC. The rearrangement links TRBV29-1 to TRBJ2-1; TRBD2 is a possible D gene (5 bases). Germline CDR1 reads SQVTM; CDR2 reads ANQGSEA. Trimming took 6 bases from V and 6 from J, leaving 15 bases between them. This CDR3 is 13 amino acids long.

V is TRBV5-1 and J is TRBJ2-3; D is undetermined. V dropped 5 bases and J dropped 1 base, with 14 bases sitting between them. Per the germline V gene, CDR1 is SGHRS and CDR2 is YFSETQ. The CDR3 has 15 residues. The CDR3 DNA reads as TGCGCCAGCAGACCCGACCTCCTTCGCACAGATACGCAGTATTTT. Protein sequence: CASRPDLLRTDTQYF.

The CDR3, as DNA: TGTGCCATCAGTGGTTCGAGGGATCAGCCCCAGCATTTT. As protein: CAISGSRDQPQHF. The J gene is TRBJ1-5, the V gene TRBV10-3, with unresolved D. The V gene lost 4 bases and the J gene lost 5 bases, with 9 bases spanning the gap. Germline-derived CDR1 and CDR2 are ENHRY and SYGVKD. This CDR3 has 13 residues.

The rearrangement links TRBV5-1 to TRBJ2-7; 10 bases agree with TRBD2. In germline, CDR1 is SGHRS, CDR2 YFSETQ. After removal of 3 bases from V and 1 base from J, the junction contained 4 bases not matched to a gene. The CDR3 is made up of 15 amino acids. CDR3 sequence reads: CASSSGTSVSYEQYF. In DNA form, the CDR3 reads TGCGCCAGCAGCTCCGGGACTAGCGTGTCCTACGAGCAGTACTTC.

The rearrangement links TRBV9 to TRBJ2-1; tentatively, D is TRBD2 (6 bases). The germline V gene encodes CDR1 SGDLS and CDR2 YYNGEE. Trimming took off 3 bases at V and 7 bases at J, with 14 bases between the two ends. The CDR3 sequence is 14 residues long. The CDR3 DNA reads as TGTGCCAGCAGCGGCGAGCGGGCGTGGAATGAGCAGTTCTTC. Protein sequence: CASSGERAWNEQFF.

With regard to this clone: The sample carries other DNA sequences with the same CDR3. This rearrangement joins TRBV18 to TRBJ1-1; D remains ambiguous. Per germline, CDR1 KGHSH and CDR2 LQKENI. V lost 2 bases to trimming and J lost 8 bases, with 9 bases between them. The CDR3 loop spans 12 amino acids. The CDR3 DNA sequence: TGTGCCAGCTCACCATTGCCAACCGAAGCTTTCTTT. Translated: CASSPLPTEAFF.

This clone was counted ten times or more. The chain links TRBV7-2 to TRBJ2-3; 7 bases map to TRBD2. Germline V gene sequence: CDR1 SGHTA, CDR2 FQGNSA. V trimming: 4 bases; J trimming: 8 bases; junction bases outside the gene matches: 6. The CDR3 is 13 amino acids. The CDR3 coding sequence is TGTGCCAGCAGCTCAGCGGGGCCCTCTACGCAGTATTTT. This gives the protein CASSSAGPSTQYF.

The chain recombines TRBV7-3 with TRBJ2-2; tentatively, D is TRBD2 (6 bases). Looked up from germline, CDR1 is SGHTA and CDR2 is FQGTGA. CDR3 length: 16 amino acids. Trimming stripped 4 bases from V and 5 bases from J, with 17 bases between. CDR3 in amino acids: CASSSSPGAGTGELFF. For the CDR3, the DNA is TGTGCCAGCAGCTCCTCACCTGGTGCGGGGACCGGGGAGCTGTTTTTT.

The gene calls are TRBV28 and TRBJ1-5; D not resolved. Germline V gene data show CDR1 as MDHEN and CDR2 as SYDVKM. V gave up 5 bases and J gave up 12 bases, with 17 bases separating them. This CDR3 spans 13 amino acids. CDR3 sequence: CASSELSTLRQHF. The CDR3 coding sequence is TGTGCCAGCAGTGAATTATCAACCTTGCGCCAGCATTTT.

DNA of the CDR3: TGTGCTAGTGGCAAGGATACCTATGGCTACACCTTC. Its protein product is CASGKDTYGYTF. V and J are TRBV12-5 and TRBJ1-2; D gene unclear. Trimming removed 6 bases at V and 4 bases at J, with 9 bases between. CDR3 length equals 12 residues. Germline values: CDR1 LGHNT, CDR2 FRNRAP.